The clone carrying this T cell receptor (beta chain) was seen only once. Its cognate antigen is unknown. Indicated time point: week 23, last vaccination. The vaccine gave 300 ug of a 20-mer mutant IDH1 peptide subcutaneously per dose. The data stem from a study of a mutant IDH1 vaccine in newly diagnosed glioma. At the level of the study: Vaccination of patients was performed eight times, in weeks 1, 3, 5, 7, 11, 15, 19 and 23. The study started vaccination 4-6 weeks after radiotherapy alone, or with temozolomide cycles. Patients were pretreated with radiotherapy, temozolomide, or both, mostly both. Findings and caveats of the study: With respect to changes in top peripheral T cell clonotypes, pseudoprogression seemed unrelated.

Produced via immunoSEQ multiplex PCR; TCRdb's table is partial and in-frame only. This sample yields 52,000 or so clones, of which 75% to 90% are seen a single time; more than 5.5% belongs to the top ten. The CDR3 is made up of 15 amino acids. V lost 5 bases, J lost 8 bases, and 11 bases stayed unmatched. In germline, CDR1 is SGHVS, CDR2 FNYEAQ. The V call is TRBV7-6, the J call TRBJ2-1, with 8 bases aligning to TRBD2. Sequencing used PBMCs, obtained from a glioma patient whose treatment included an IDH1 peptide vaccine. The receptor was derived from a man aged 35-49 years with glioma. CDR3 in DNA: TGTGCCAGCAGCCCCCAGGCGCGGGGGGCGGATGAGCAGTTCTTC. Amino acids: CASSPQARGADEQFF.